This note documents a single T cell receptor (beta chain) sequence. Its specificity is not known. Researchers ran the PCR with 60 Vbeta and 13 Jbeta primers. The method was immunoSEQ multiplex PCR; TCRdb's version includes in-frame clones alone and lacks a portion of them. The sample contains around 230,000 clones, roughly 85% of which appear only once. The data were obtained in a study of cytomegalovirus exposure and HLA in healthy donors. Turning to the study itself: Inside one of the first data releases sat around 85 million unique TCRs taken from HLA-typed donors. Caucasian-associated ancestry cluster membership applied to about 77% of nearly 400 genotyped donors. Study-wide findings and caveats: In a later analysis, donors in an Asian-associated ancestry cluster reportedly had fewer N-insertions in productive TCRs than the cohort mean. The authors later found HLA-associated TCR beta chains more clonally expanded than equally common others.

The sample was PBMCs. The receptor comes from a girl aged 2-10 years in good health and CMV-seronegative.

CDR3 DNA: TGCAGCGTTTCTAGGACTAGCGGGAGATCAGAGACCCAGTACTTC. Amino acids: CSVSRTSGRSETQYF. J is TRBJ2-5 and V is TRBV29-1; 13 nucleotides agree with TRBD2. Germline CDR1 and CDR2: SQVTM and ANQGSEA. This CDR3 comprises 15 residues. V was pared by 5 bases and J by 4 bases, with 7 bases of the junction left unmatched.